A selection of T cell receptor beta chains follows, all from one sample in a study of CD8 T cells in ankylosing spondylitis. TCRdb independently ran MiXCR on the 5' RACE reads; one entry per CDR3 protein. The sample has fewer than 250,000 distinct CDR3 sequences, around 19% seen once. What was sequenced was blood, either unsorted or a sorted T cell fraction (not recorded which). The receptors come from a male donor with ankylosing spondylitis. CDR3s include the opening cysteine and the closing phenylalanine or tryptophan. Fields, in order: V gene, D gene, J gene, clone size, CDR3 DNA, CDR3 protein. A D gene is named only where the DNA matches it firmly. Clone size is given for some rows only: seen once, a few or many times, or a class if the clone is expanded.

V: TRBV29-1
D: TRBD1
J: TRBJ1-1
size: few
DNA: TGCAGCGTGGAGTGGACAGGGGGAGGGACTGAAGCTTTCTTT
CDR3: CSVEWTGGGTEAFF

V: TRBV6-1
D: -
J: TRBJ2-6
size: -
DNA: TGTGCCAGCACCTTAAGTGTGGGGGGGGCCAACGTCCTGACTTTC
CDR3: CASTLSVGGANVLTF

V: TRBV19
D: -
J: TRBJ1-2
size: -
DNA: TGTGCCAGTAGTTGGTATATGTACACGATAAACTATGGCTACACCTTC
CDR3: CASSWYMYTINYGYTF

V: TRBV2
D: -
J: TRBJ2-1
size: -
DNA: TGTGCCAGCAGTGAACCTGGGATCAATGAGCAGTTCTTC
CDR3: CASSEPGINEQFF

V: TRBV2
D: -
J: TRBJ1-3
size: -
DNA: TGTGCCAGCGACAGCTCGTATGGAAACACCATATATTTT
CDR3: CASDSSYGNTIYF

V: TRBV7-3
D: TRBD1
J: TRBJ2-3
size: -
DNA: TGTGCCAGCAGCTCTACAGCGACAGGGGATGATACGCAGTATTTT
CDR3: CASSSTATGDDTQYF

V: TRBV20-1
D: TRBD2
J: TRBJ2-7
size: -
DNA: TGCAGTGCTAGAGATCTGGCGGGGGAATACGAGCAGTACTTC
CDR3: CSARDLAGEYEQYF

V: TRBV7-9
D: -
J: TRBJ2-1
size: few
DNA: TGTGCCAGCAGCTTACCGCGGGTCTCCTACAATGAGCAGTTCTTC
CDR3: CASSLPRVSYNEQFF

V: TRBV12-3/TRBV12-4
D: TRBD1
J: TRBJ2-1
size: many
DNA: TGTGCCAGCAGTTTTTACTTGGACAGGCCTTACAATGAGCAGTTCTTC
CDR3: CASSFYLDRPYNEQFF

V: TRBV3-1
D: -
J: TRBJ2-3
size: many
DNA: TGTGCCAGCAGCCAAGATCTCGGCGAGCGCACAGATACGCAGTATTTT
CDR3: CASSQDLGERTDTQYF

V: TRBV29-1
D: -
J: TRBJ2-1
size: -
DNA: TGCAGCGTTGAATCGAGAGGGAACTCCTACAATGAGCAGTTCTTC
CDR3: CSVESRGNSYNEQFF

V: TRBV27
D: -
J: TRBJ1-2
size: -
DNA: TGTGCCAGCAGTCCCCCGGGATTTATCACGGGCTACACCTTC
CDR3: CASSPPGFITGYTF

V: TRBV10-3
D: -
J: TRBJ2-5
size: few
DNA: TGTGCCATCAGTGAGGGGGATTACCAAGAGACCCAGTACTTC
CDR3: CAISEGDYQETQYF

V: TRBV11-3
D: -
J: TRBJ1-1
size: few
DNA: TGTGCCAGCAGCTTAAGGGGGATGAACACTGAAGCTTTCTTT
CDR3: CASSLRGMNTEAFF

V: TRBV5-6
D: -
J: TRBJ2-5
size: -
DNA: TGTGCCAGCAGCTTGAGGTCGGACCAAGAGACCCAGTACTTC
CDR3: CASSLRSDQETQYF

V: TRBV5-6
D: TRBD1
J: TRBJ2-3
size: -
DNA: TGTGCCAGCAGCCCAGGGGGACAGGGGGACGATACGCAGTATTTT
CDR3: CASSPGGQGDDTQYF

V: TRBV5-1
D: TRBD1
J: TRBJ2-7
size: few
DNA: TGCGCCAGCAGCTCACAGGGACAGGGCTACGAGCAGTACTTC
CDR3: CASSSQGQGYEQYF

V: TRBV20-1
D: TRBD2
J: TRBJ2-3
size: -
DNA: TGCAGTTCCCTAGGCGGGGGGTTGACAGATACGCAGTATTTT
CDR3: CSSLGGGLTDTQYF

V: TRBV12-5
D: -
J: TRBJ2-7
size: -
DNA: TGTGCTAGTGGTATAGCCCCCGAGGACGAGCAGTACTTC
CDR3: CASGIAPEDEQYF

V: TRBV6-2/TRBV6-3
D: -
J: TRBJ2-7
size: -
DNA: TGTGCCAGCAGTTACGGTAGCAGGGGAGTCTCCTACGAGCAGTACTTC
CDR3: CASSYGSRGVSYEQYF

V: TRBV6-5
D: -
J: TRBJ2-5
size: once
DNA: TGTGCCAGCAGTTATTGGAGGGAACAAGAGACCCAGTACTTC
CDR3: CASSYWREQETQYF

V: TRBV20-1
D: -
J: TRBJ2-5
size: few
DNA: TGCAGTCAGCGGTTCCTCGACCAAGAGACCCAGTACTTC
CDR3: CSQRFLDQETQYF

V: TRBV28
D: TRBD1
J: TRBJ1-2
size: -
DNA: TGTGCCAGCAGTCCCGTCCATATACAGGGGCACTATGGCTACACCTTC
CDR3: CASSPVHIQGHYGYTF

V: TRBV29-1
D: -
J: TRBJ1-2
size: few
DNA: TGCAGCGCCGTGGCACAGAACTATGGCTACACCTTC
CDR3: CSAVAQNYGYTF

V: TRBV6-1
D: -
J: TRBJ1-6
size: -
DNA: TGTGCCAGCATTGTGTCCCCGCCACCGGGGGTCTATAATTCACCCCTCCACTTT
CDR3: CASIVSPPPGVYNSPLHF

V: TRBV13
D: TRBD2
J: TRBJ2-2
size: -
DNA: TGTGCCAGCAGCTTATTACTAGCGGGGGACTTCACCGGGGAGCTGTTTTTT
CDR3: CASSLLLAGDFTGELFF

V: TRBV6-5
D: -
J: TRBJ2-1
size: many
DNA: TGTGCCAGCAGTTCCGGGACCGACTACAATGAGCAGTTCTTC
CDR3: CASSSGTDYNEQFF

V: TRBV4-3
D: TRBD1
J: TRBJ2-7
size: large
DNA: TGCGCCAGCAGCCAAGAAGGGGGCTATACAACCTACGAGCAGTACTTC
CDR3: CASSQEGGYTTYEQYF

V: TRBV4-1
D: TRBD2
J: TRBJ2-3
size: few
DNA: TGCGCCAGCAGCCGAGCGGGGGTCACAGATACGCAGTATTTT
CDR3: CASSRAGVTDTQYF

V: TRBV28
D: -
J: TRBJ2-1
size: few
DNA: TGTGCCAGCAGTTTCCGGGACAATGAGCAGTTCTTC
CDR3: CASSFRDNEQFF

V: TRBV5-6
D: TRBD2
J: TRBJ2-2
size: few
DNA: TGTGCCAGCAGCCTATTAGCGGGGCTCCAGAACACCGGGGAGCTGTTTTTT
CDR3: CASSLLAGLQNTGELFF

V: TRBV28
D: -
J: TRBJ2-1
size: -
DNA: TGTGCCAGCAGTTCGTCGACTAGATACTACAATGAGCAGTTCTTC
CDR3: CASSSSTRYYNEQFF

V: TRBV27
D: TRBD1
J: TRBJ2-7
size: few
DNA: TGTGCCAGCAGTTTGGCGACAGGGGTCGAGCAGTACTTC
CDR3: CASSLATGVEQYF

V: TRBV12-3/TRBV12-4
D: TRBD1
J: TRBJ2-5
size: -
DNA: TGTGCCAGCCAGGACAGGGGTTTTGGAGAGACCCAGTACTTC
CDR3: CASQDRGFGETQYF

V: TRBV7-9
D: -
J: TRBJ2-5
size: few
DNA: TGTGCCAGCAGCTTCCAGGGCCACGAGACCCAGTACTTC
CDR3: CASSFQGHETQYF

V: TRBV5-1
D: TRBD1
J: TRBJ1-1
size: -
DNA: TGCGCCAGCAGCGAAGCCGGGACAGAGTATGAAGCTTTCTTT
CDR3: CASSEAGTEYEAFF

V: TRBV20-1
D: -
J: TRBJ2-1
size: few
DNA: TGCAGTGCTAGAGAAGTTGGGCAGTCCCTTGATGAGCAGTTCTTC
CDR3: CSAREVGQSLDEQFF

V: TRBV7-8
D: -
J: TRBJ2-7
size: few
DNA: TGTGCCAGCAGCTTAGCGGAGGGGGGGTACGAGCAGTACTTC
CDR3: CASSLAEGGYEQYF

V: TRBV21-1
D: -
J: TRBJ2-7
size: few
DNA: TGTGCCAGCAATCCCCGAGACAGATCCTACGAGCAGTACTTC
CDR3: CASNPRDRSYEQYF

V: TRBV4-1
D: -
J: TRBJ2-7
size: -
DNA: TGCGCCAGCAGCCCACAGGTTCGGAATACCTACGAGCAGTACTTC
CDR3: CASSPQVRNTYEQYF